The clone carrying this T cell receptor (beta chain) was observed a handful of times. The antigen is undetermined. The record originates from a study of identical twins. Findings and limits, study-wide: Models predicted too little out-of-frame TCR alpha sharing in monozygotic twins. Insertions were reduced in abundant cord blood beta clonotypes but not in memory repertoires.

TCRdb processed the 5' RACE reads anew with MiXCR; each CDR3 protein has one entry. The table shows approximately 600,000 distinct CDR3 sequences, with roughly 6.6% occurring only once. No donor was unhealthy or non-Caucasian. This sample was shared with a second study, whose subject was yellow fever vaccine responses in identical twins.

This TCR was sampled from a woman under 30 in good health. Sequenced input: PBMCs.

CDR3 nucleotide sequence: TGCGCCAGCAGCTTGGGCGGCTCCAGCTCTGGGGCCAACGTCCTGACTTTC. Translation gives CASSLGGSSSGANVLTF. This chain joins TRBV5-1 and TRBJ2-6; D is undetermined. CDR3 length equals 17 residues. The V and J ends lost 0 bases and 0 bases respectively, with 10 bases between them. Looked up from germline, CDR1 is SGHRS and CDR2 is YFSETQ. Together with reference TRBV5-1 and TRBJ2-6, the CDR3 gives the full variable domain: KAGVTQTPRYLIKTRGQQVTLSCSPISGHRSVSWYQQTPGQGLQFLFEYFSETQRNKGNFPGRFSGRQFSNSRSEMNVSTLELGDSALYLCASSLGGSSSGANVLTFGAGSRLTVL.